Included here is one T cell receptor (beta chain) sequence, with context. No antigen is known for it. The CDR3 runs to 13 residues. Germline V gene sequence: CDR1 LNHDA, CDR2 SQIVND (reference sequence). V lost 7 bases and J lost 5, with 14 bases in between. These data originate in a study of T cell responses to AZD1222 COVID-19 vaccine. Overall study context: Pooling was applied to second doses at about 4 or about 12 weeks.

Repertoires were generated with immunoSEQ multiplex PCR, while TCRdb's copy carries only in-frame clones and drops some. The sample carries about 140,000 clones, 70% to 90% recorded once. Whole-study findings and limits: It should be noted that donors were predominantly white British and more often female, and clonal diversity was possibly underestimated. A rise in Spike-specific TCR breadth and depth followed two AZD1222 doses. The study identified only five to seven AZD1222 recipients as seropositive at baseline.

The TCR comes from an adult in good health. The gene calls are TRBV19 and TRBJ1-1; D ambiguous. The sample in question was peripheral blood, obtained on day 0 of AZD1222 vaccination. The CDR3 loop is CASNEGRLTEAFF. CDR3 DNA: TGTGCCAGTAACGAGGGCAGATTGACTGAAGCTTTCTTT.